The clone carrying this T cell receptor beta chain was picked up a small number of times. Its antigen is currently unknown. PCR employed 60 Vbeta and 13 Jbeta primers. TCRdb's table, derived via immunoSEQ multiplex PCR, lists solely in-frame clones and lacks some. Of some 170,000 clones in the sample, approximately 80% are singletons; the top ten hold roughly 7.6%. This specimen comes from a study of cytomegalovirus exposure and HLA in healthy donors. V gave up 1 base and J gave up 2 bases, with 3 bases separating them. Germline V gene sequence: CDR1 SGHVS, CDR2 FQNEAQ. The CDR3 has 13 residues. Findings and limits, study-wide: Among donors in an Asian-associated ancestry cluster, a later analysis reportedly found fewer N-insertions than the approximately 670-donor mean.

The receptor was derived from a woman aged 25 to 39 in good health and CMV-seropositive. The rearrangement links TRBV7-8 to TRBJ2-1, with D unclear. The sequenced sample was PBMCs. CDR3 protein: CASSLEPYNEQFF. As DNA, the CDR3 is TGTGCCAGCAGCTTAGAGCCCTACAATGAGCAGTTCTTC.